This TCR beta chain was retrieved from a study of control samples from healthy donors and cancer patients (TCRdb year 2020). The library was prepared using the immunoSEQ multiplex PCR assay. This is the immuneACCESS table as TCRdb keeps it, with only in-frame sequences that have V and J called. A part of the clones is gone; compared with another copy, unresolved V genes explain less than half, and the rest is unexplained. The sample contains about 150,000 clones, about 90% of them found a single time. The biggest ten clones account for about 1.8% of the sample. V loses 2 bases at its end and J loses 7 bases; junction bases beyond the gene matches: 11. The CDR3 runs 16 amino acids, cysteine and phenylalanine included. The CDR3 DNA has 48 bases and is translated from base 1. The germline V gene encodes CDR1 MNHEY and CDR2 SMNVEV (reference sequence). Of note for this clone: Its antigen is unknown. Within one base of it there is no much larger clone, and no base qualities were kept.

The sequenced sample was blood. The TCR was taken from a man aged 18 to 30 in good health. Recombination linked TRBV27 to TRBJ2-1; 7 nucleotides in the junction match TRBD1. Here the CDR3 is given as CASSLEGTALLNEQFF. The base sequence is TGTGCCAGCAGTTTAGAAGGGACAGCTCTTTTAAATGAGCAGTTCTTC.